Below are 2 T cell receptor beta chains sequenced from a single sample in a study of tumor-infiltrating lymphocytes in primary liver carcinoma. The investigators made TCR beta cDNA from roughly 460 ng total RNA, using a constant-region primer. Slightly modified ARM-PCR served as the procedure for the TCR beta libraries. These libraries came from three rounds of nested multiplex PCR. Forward primers for TRBV1-TRBV30 and a C-beta reverse primer served the first two PCR rounds, at roughly 10 cycles each. TCRdb independently ran MiXCR on the multiplex PCR reads; one entry per CDR3 protein. Here the sample spans more than 95,000 distinct CDR3 sequences, 82% being singletons. Starting material for RNA and DNA co-extraction consisted of roughly 19-31 mg of unsorted bulk tissue. The sequencing input was liver tumor tissue from sampling region 3. The subset denotes: tumor region T3, left-lateral pole. The receptors derive from a man aged 40-49 years with primary liver carcinoma and hepatitis B virus infection.

The chain couples TRBV7-8 to TRBJ2-7, with a weak D call TRBD2 (5 bases). The V gene's germline CDR1 is SGHVS and CDR2 FQNEAQ. Trimming left V 5 bases short and J 6 bases short, with 20 bases between. The CDR3 covers 15 residues. The CDR3 here is CASSVTSGAMSEQYF. In nucleotides, the CDR3 is TGTGCCAGCAGCGTAACTAGTGGAGCTATGTCCGAGCAGTACTTC.

This clonotype was seen at least ten times. A much larger clone sits a single nucleotide away, making a read error possible. The CDR3 end shows no conserved phenylalanine or tryptophan, and so a read error is likely. The chain combines TRBV5-4 with TRBJ1-5; 7 bases match TRBD1. J lost 7 bases, V lost 3 bases, and 4 bases had no gene match. This CDR3 comprises 13 residues. Per the germline V gene, CDR1 is SGHNT and CDR2 is YYREEE (reference sequence). CDR3 region: CASSSQGQQPQHS. The CDR3 coding sequence is TGTGCCAGCAGCTCACAGGGGCAACAGCCCCAGCATTCT.